The following is a T cell receptor (beta chain) sequence with its context. The antigen is not known. This entry comes from a study of shared clonotypes between healthy human individuals. Findings and limits, study-wide: Although depth was large, rarefaction showed that sequencing of the sorted subsets was incomplete.

Researchers divided each subset's genomic DNA evenly across several immunoSEQ plates. Method: immunoSEQ multiplex PCR; TCRdb's copy keeps in-frame clones and lacks some. This sample yields around 1.6 million clones, of which 95% to 99% are seen a single time; about 0.45% belongs to the top ten. The germline V and J ends were trimmed by 9 bases and 0 bases, with 14 bases remaining between them. This CDR3 spans 15 amino acids. CDR1 and CDR2 (germline): SNHLY, FYNNEI. Sequencing was performed on naive CD4+ T cells sorted from blood. Subset meaning: CD45RA+ positively selected. The chain combines TRBV2 with TRBJ1-4, with D possibly being TRBD1 (6 bases). This receptor was taken from a man aged 25 to 40 in good health. The CDR3 region has the DNA TGTGCCAGTACCGGACAGCCTGCAACTAATGAAAAACTGTTTTTT. Protein: CASTGQPATNEKLFF.